Given below is one T cell receptor (beta chain) in context. Its antigen remains unknown. TCRdb re-called the 5' RACE reads, yielding one record per CDR3 amino acid sequence without DNA. Here the sample table reports 440,000 or so distinct CDR3 sequences. The entry originates in a study of monozygotic twins with inflammatory bowel disease. Study outcomes and limitations: IBD-affected twins scored below their healthy co-twins in TCRbeta diversity (inverse Simpson). The data did not back a single strong IBD-associated clonotype or signal. Versus healthy twins, IBD patients showed fewer clonotypes shared with others, especially with disease activity. Among T cells, the various subtypes were not distinguishable.

Per germline, CDR1 DFQATT and CDR2 SNEGSKA (reference sequence). This CDR3 contains 17 residues. Source material: blood. This sequence originates from a human donor with ulcerative colitis or Crohn's disease, or a healthy co-twin of an affected twin (not recorded which). The chain employs TRBV20-1 and TRBJ2-1. This CDR3 is CSARVWNGRGSYNEQFF.